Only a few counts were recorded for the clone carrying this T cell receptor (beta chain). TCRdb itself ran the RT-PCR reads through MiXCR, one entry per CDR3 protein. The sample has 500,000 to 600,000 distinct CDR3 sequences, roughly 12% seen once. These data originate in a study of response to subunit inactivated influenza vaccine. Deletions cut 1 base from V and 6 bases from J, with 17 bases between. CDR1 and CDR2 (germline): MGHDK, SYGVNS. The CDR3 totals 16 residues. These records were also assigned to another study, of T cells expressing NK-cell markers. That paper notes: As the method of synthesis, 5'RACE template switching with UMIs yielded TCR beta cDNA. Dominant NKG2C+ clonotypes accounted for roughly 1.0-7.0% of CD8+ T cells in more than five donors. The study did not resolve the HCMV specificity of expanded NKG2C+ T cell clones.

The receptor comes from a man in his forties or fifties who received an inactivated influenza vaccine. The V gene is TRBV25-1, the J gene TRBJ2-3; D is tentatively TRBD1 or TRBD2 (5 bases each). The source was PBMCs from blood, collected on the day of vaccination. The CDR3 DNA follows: TGTGCCAGCAGTGAATCCCTGAGGGGTTTGGCGGATACGCAGTATTTT. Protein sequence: CASSESLRGLADTQYF.